One and the same sample provided the 17 T cell receptor beta chains below, sequenced in a study of blood T cell repertoires in COVID-19. Repertoires were generated with immunoSEQ multiplex PCR, while TCRdb's copy carries only in-frame clones and drops some. This sample has a few hundred thousand clones, with almost 90% found just once. The sequenced sample consisted of PBMCs or T cells enriched from blood (not recorded which). These TCRs come from a woman aged 18-30 years with acute COVID-19.

This rearrangement joins TRBV2 to TRBJ1-1; TRBD1 is a possible D gene (5 bases). Germline CDR1 reads SNHLY; CDR2 reads FYNNEI. V was shortened by 6 bases and J by 1 base, with 12 bases between the two germline ends. This CDR3 is 14 amino acids long. The CDR3 region is CASRSGRGNTEAFF. In DNA form, the CDR3 reads TGTGCCAGCAGATCAGGGCGCGGGAACACTGAAGCTTTCTTT.

This chain uses TRBV28 with TRBJ2-3; D is perhaps TRBD2 (5 bases). The CDR3 spans 14 residues. Germline CDR1 and CDR2: MDHEN and SYDVKM. Trimming took 8 bases from V and 6 from J, leaving 18 bases between them. The chain's CDR3 is CASVAYGRSDTQYF. The CDR3 DNA sequence: TGTGCCAGCGTAGCGTATGGGCGCTCGGATACGCAGTATTTT.

This chain uses TRBV25-1 with TRBJ2-2, with a tentative D call TRBD1 (5 bases). CDR1 and CDR2 (germline): MGHDK, SYGVNS. V was shortened by 5 bases and J by 7 bases, with 14 bases between the two germline ends. The CDR3 is 14 amino acids. The CDR3 loop reads CASSHGQRGGELFF. CDR3 nucleotides: TGTGCCAGCAGTCACGGACAACGTGGCGGGGAGCTGTTTTTT.

The genes are TRBV7-2 and TRBJ2-7; D might be TRBD1 (6 bases). Germline V gives CDR1 SGHTA, CDR2 FQGNSA. Trimming took off 5 bases at V and 3 bases at J, with 26 bases between the two ends. The CDR3 is 18 amino acids. CDR3 amino acids: CASSRQVTPPLHLYEQYF. The CDR3 bases are TGTGCCAGCAGCAGACAGGTTACCCCCCCTCTCCATCTCTACGAGCAGTACTTC.

The chain employs TRBV18 and TRBJ2-3; 15 bases are shared with TRBD2. The CDR3 is 16 amino acids. V dropped 4 bases and J dropped 5; count of bases not matched to a gene: 4. Germline V gene sequence: CDR1 KGHSH, CDR2 LQKENI. In DNA, the CDR3 is TGTGCCAGCTCACGGCCGGGACTAGCGGGAGGAGATACGCAGTATTTT. It codes for CASSRPGLAGGDTQYF.

The chain carries TRBV7-2 and TRBJ2-7; 8 bases match TRBD2. The germline gives CDR1 SGHTA, CDR2 FQGNSA. V gave up 2 bases and J gave up 7 bases; unmatched junction bases: 10. CDR3 length: 15 amino acids. Written as DNA, the CDR3 is TGTGCCAGCAGCTTAACGGGCGACGGGAGGGGGGAGCAGTACTTC. It is translated as CASSLTGDGRGEQYF.

The chain carries TRBV3-1 (or the pseudogene TRBV3-2) and TRBJ2-7; D ambiguous. The CDR3 has 14 amino acids. The V and J ends lost 1 base and 0 bases respectively, with 7 bases between them. The germline V gene encodes CDR1 LGHDT and CDR2 YNNKEL (reference sequence). The CDR3 region has the DNA TGTGCCAGCAGCCAAGTTAGTTTCTCCTACGAGCAGTACTTC. It translates to CASSQVSFSYEQYF.

V gene TRBV2 combines with J gene TRBJ1-2; a possible D gene is TRBD1 (6 bases). This CDR3 region has 15 residues. The germline V and J ends were trimmed by 0 bases and 8 bases, with 16 bases remaining between them. Germline-derived CDR1 and CDR2 are SNHLY and FYNNEI. CDR3 sequence reads: CASSEALRQGPGYTF. The CDR3 nucleotides are TGTGCCAGCAGTGAAGCGCTTCGGCAGGGGCCCGGCTACACCTTC.

The chain is built from TRBV5-1 and TRBJ2-7; the match to TRBD1 covers 7 bases. The V segment lost 6 bases and the J segment 6 bases; nucleotides outside the gene matches: 3. The germline CDR1 and CDR2 sequences are SGHRS and YFSETQ. The CDR3 covers 11 residues. The CDR3 nucleotides read TGCGCCAGCACAACAGGGGCCGAGCAGTACTTC. This translates into CASTTGAEQYF.

With regard to this clone: This sample includes further DNA sequences coding for the same CDR3. The V call is TRBV11-2, the J call TRBJ1-6; 7 bases are a match to TRBD1. V lost 4 bases and J lost 6; bases outside the gene matches: 9. Per germline, CDR1 SGHAT and CDR2 FQNNGV. This CDR3 spans 16 amino acids. The CDR3 region is CASSSHRQGGNSPLHF. The CDR3 DNA sequence: TGTGCCAGCAGCTCTCACCGACAGGGCGGTAATTCACCCCTCCACTTT.

The rearrangement uses TRBV3-1 (or the pseudogene TRBV3-2) and TRBJ2-7, with no clear D. Looked up from germline, CDR1 is LGHDT and CDR2 is YNNKEL (reference sequence). The V and J ends lost 1 base and 6 bases respectively, with 4 bases between them. The CDR3 totals 11 residues. The CDR3 sequence: CASSQALEQYF. CDR3 DNA: TGTGCCAGCAGCCAAGCCCTCGAGCAGTACTTC.

This clone came up once. The chain employs TRBV6-1 and TRBJ2-7, with D possibly being TRBD1 (5 bases). The germline V gene has CDR1 MNHNS and CDR2 SASEGT. The CDR3 has 15 residues. The V end lost 3 bases, the J end lost 0 bases, and 12 bases lay between the germline ends. CDR3 sequence: CASSDSSGSSYEQYF. The CDR3 DNA reads TGTGCCAGCAGTGATTCCTCAGGGTCCTCCTACGAGCAGTACTTC.

The rearrangement links TRBV3-1 (or the pseudogene TRBV3-2) to TRBJ2-3, with D hard to call. CDR1 is LGHDT, CDR2 YNNKEL, per germline (reference sequence). The CDR3 is 11 amino acids. V shed 4 bases and J shed 6 bases, with 5 bases lying between them. The DNA for the CDR3 is TGTGCCAGCAGCCCTCCTGATACGCAGTATTTT. Protein product: CASSPPDTQYF.

Only a few counts were recorded for this clone. The chain has TRBV19 and TRBJ2-2; 10 bases agree with TRBD2. This CDR3 spans 19 amino acids. The germline V gene has CDR1 LNHDA and CDR2 SQIVND (reference sequence). The J segment lost 5 bases and the V segment lost 3 bases, leaving 15 bases of the junction unmatched. CDR3 loop: CASSIPGLARISSTGELFF. The CDR3 nucleotides are TGTGCCAGTAGTATCCCGGGACTAGCGCGCATTTCAAGTACCGGGGAGCTGTTTTTT.

The CDR3 region is CASSPRPRPGTDYGYTF. For the CDR3, the DNA is TGTGCCAGCTCACCACGCCCCCGTCCAGGCACCGACTATGGCTACACCTTC. This rearrangement joins TRBV18 to TRBJ1-2; D uncertain. V was clipped by 1 base and J by 3 bases, with 18 bases between them. This CDR3 region has 17 residues. Germline V gene data show CDR1 as KGHSH and CDR2 as LQKENI.

This clone was counted between two and nine times. This chain links TRBV6-5 with TRBJ1-3; the match to TRBD1 covers 7 bases. V lost 6 bases to trimming and J lost 0 bases; unmatched junction nucleotides: 2. The CDR3 loop spans 14 amino acids. Germline CDR1 reads MNHEY; CDR2 reads SVGAGI. In DNA, the CDR3 is TGTGCCAGCAGCCGGACAGGCTCTGGAAACACCATATATTTT. It translates to CASSRTGSGNTIYF.

The rearrangement links TRBV19 to TRBJ2-6, with a weak D call TRBD1 (5 bases). With 4 bases removed from V and 1 base from J, the gap between germline ends came to 5 bases. The CDR3 loop spans 14 amino acids. Germline-derived CDR1 and CDR2 are LNHDA and SQIVND (reference sequence). CDR3 in amino acids: CASSTGSGANVLTF. The DNA of the CDR3 is TGTGCCAGTAGTACAGGGTCTGGGGCCAACGTCCTGACTTTC. The full variable domain, in which reference TRBV19 and TRBJ2-6 provide the parts outside the CDR3, is DGGITQSPKYLFRKEGQNVTLSCEQNLNHDAMYWYRQDPGQGLRLIYYSQIVNDFQKGDIAEGYSVSREKKESFPLTVTSAQKNPTAFYLCASSTGSGANVLTFGAGSRLTVL.